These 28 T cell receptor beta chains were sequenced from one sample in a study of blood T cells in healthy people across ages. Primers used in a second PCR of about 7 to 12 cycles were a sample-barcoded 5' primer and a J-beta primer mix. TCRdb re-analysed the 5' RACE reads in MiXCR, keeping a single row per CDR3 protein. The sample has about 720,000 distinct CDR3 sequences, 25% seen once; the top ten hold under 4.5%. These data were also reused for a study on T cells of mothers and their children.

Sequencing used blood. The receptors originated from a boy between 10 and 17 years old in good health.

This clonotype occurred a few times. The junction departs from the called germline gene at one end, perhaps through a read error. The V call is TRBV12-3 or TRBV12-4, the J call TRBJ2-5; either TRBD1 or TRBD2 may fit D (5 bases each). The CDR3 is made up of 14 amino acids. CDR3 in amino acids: CASSLWGRQETQYF. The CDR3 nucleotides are TGCGCCAGCAGTTTATGGGGACGGCAAGAGACCCAGTACTTC.

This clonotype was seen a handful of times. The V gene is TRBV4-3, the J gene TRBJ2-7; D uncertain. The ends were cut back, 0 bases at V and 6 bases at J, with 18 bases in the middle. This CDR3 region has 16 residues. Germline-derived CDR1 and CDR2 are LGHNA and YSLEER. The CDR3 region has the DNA TGCGCCAGCAGCCAAGATGGCTCATCCCATCGTCCCGAGCAGTACTTC. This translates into CASSQDGSSHRPEQYF.

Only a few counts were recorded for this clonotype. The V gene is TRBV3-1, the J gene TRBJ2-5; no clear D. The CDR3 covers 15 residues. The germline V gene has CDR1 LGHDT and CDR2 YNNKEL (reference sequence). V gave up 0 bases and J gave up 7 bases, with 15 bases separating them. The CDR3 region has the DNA TGTGCCAGCAGCCAAGATTTGTGGGGTTCGGGGACCCAGTACTTC. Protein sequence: CASSQDLWGSGTQYF.

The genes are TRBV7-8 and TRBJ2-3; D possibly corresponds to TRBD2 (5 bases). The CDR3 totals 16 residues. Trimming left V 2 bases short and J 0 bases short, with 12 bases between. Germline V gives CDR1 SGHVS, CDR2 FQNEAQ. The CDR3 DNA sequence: TGTGCCAGCAGCTTAATCGGCGGGTTCAGCACAGATACGCAGTATTTT. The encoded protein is CASSLIGGFSTDTQYF.

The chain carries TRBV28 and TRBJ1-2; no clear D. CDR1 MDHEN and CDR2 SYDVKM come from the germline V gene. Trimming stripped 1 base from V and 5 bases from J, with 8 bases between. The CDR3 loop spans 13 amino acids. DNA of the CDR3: TGTGCCAGCAGTTTATTAGGACGGTATGGCTACACCTTC. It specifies CASSLLGRYGYTF.

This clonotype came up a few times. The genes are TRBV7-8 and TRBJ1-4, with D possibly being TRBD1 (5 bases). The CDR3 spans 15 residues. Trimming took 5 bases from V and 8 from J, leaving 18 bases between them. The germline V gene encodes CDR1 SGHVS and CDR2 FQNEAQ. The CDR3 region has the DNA TGTGCCAGCAGCCCTACCGGGACGGTCAAAGAAAAACTGTTTTTT. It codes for CASSPTGTVKEKLFF.

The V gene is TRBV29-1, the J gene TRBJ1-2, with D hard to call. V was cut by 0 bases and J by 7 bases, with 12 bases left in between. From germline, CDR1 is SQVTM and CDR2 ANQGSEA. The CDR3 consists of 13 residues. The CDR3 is CSVEDLHVGGYTF. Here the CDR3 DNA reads TGCAGCGTTGAAGACTTGCATGTCGGTGGCTACACCTTC.

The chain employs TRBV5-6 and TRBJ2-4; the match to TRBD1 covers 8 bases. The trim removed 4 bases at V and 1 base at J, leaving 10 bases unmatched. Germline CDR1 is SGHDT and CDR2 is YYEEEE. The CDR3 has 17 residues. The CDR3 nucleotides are TGTGCCAGCAGCAGGGTGGGGACAGGTACGGCCAAAAACATTCAGTACTTC. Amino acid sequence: CASSRVGTGTAKNIQYF.

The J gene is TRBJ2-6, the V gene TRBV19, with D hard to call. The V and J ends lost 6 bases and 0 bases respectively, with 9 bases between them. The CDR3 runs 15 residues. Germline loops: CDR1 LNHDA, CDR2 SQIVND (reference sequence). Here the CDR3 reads CASSRRSSGANVLTF. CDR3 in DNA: TGTGCCAGTAGCCGAAGAAGCTCTGGGGCCAACGTCCTGACTTTC.

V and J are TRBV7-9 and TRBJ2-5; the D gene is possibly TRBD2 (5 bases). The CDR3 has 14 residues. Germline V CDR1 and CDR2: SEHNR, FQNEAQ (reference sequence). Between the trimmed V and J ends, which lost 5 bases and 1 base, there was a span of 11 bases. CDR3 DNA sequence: TGTGCCAGCAGCGACGGGATCCCCCAAGAGACCCAGTACTTC. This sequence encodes CASSDGIPQETQYF.

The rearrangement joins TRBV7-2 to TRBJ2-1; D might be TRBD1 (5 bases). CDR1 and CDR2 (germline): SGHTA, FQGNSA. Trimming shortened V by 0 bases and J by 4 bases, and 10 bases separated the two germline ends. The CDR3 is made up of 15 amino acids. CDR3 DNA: TGTGCCAGCAGCTTAGCGGCAGGGTGGTACAATGAGCAGTTCTTC. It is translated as CASSLAAGWYNEQFF.

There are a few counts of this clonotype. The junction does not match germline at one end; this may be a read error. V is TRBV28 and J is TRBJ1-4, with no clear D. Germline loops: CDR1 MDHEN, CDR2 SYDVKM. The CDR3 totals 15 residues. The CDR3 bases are TGTGCCGGCAGTTCGTTTACAGCAACTAATGAAAAACTGTTTTTT. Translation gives CAGSSFTATNEKLFF.

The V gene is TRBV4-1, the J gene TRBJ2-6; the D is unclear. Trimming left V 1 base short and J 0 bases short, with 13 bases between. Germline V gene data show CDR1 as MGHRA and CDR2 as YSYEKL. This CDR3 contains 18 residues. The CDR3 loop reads CASSQVGVSRSGANVLTF. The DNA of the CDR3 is TGCGCCAGCAGCCAAGTAGGAGTGTCCCGCTCTGGGGCCAACGTCCTGACTTTC.

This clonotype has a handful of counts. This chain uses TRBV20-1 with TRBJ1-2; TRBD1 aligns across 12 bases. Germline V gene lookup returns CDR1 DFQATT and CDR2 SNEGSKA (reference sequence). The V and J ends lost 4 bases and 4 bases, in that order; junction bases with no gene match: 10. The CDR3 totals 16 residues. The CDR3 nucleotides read TGCAGTGCTAAGACCGGGACAGGGGGCACGAGCTATGGCTACACCTTC. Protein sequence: CSAKTGTGGTSYGYTF.

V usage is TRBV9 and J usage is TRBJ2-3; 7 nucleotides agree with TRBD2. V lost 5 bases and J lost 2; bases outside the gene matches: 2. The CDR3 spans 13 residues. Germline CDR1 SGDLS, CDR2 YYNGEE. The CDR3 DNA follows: TGTGCCAGCAGAGCGGGGAACACAGATACGCAGTATTTT. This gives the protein CASRAGNTDTQYF.

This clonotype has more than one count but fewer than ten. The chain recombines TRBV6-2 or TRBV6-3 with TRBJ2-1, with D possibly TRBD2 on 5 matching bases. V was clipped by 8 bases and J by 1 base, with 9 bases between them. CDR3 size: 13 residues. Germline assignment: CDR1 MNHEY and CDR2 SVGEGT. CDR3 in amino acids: CASGSSSYNEQFF. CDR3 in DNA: TGTGCCAGCGGGAGTAGTTCCTACAATGAGCAGTTCTTC.

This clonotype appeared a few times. CDR3 in amino acids: CASSLSPYTEAFF. In DNA, the CDR3 is TGCGCCAGCAGCTTGTCGCCGTACACTGAAGCTTTCTTT. This chain links TRBV5-1 with TRBJ1-1; D is undetermined. Trimming cost V 1 base and J 3 bases, with 7 bases left between them. The germline CDR1 and CDR2 sequences are SGHRS and YFSETQ. There are 13 residues in the CDR3. Supplemented by reference TRBV5-1 and TRBJ1-1, the full variable domain reads KAGVTQTPRYLIKTRGQQVTLSCSPISGHRSVSWYQQTPGQGLQFLFEYFSETQRNKGNFPGRFSGRQFSNSRSEMNVSTLELGDSALYLCASSLSPYTEAFFGQGTRLTVV.

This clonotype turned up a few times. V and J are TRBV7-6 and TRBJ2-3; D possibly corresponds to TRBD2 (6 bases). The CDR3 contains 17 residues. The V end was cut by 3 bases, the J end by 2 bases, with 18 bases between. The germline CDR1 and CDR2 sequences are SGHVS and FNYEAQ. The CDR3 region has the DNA TGTGCCAGCAGCTTTAGCGATGGGGGGATCGTCACAGATACGCAGTATTTT. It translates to CASSFSDGGIVTDTQYF.

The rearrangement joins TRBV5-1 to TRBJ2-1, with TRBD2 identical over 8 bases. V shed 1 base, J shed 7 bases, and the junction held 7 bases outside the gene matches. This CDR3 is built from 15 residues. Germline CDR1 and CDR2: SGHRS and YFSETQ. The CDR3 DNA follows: TGCGCCAGCAGCTTGAGCGGGAGTACCGTTAATGAGCAGTTCTTC. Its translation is CASSLSGSTVNEQFF.

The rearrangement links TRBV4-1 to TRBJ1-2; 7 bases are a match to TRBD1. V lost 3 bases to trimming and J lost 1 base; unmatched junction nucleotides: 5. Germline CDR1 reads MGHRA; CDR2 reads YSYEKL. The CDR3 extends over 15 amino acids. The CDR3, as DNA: TGCGCCAGCAGCCACACAGACAGGGATAACTATGGCTACACCTTC. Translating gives CASSHTDRDNYGYTF.

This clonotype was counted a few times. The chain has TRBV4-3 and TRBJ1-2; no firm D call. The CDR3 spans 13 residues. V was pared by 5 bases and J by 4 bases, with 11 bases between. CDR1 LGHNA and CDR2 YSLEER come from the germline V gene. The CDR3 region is CASSSSRGYGYTF. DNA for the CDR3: TGCGCCAGCAGCTCCTCCCGGGGCTATGGCTACACCTTC.

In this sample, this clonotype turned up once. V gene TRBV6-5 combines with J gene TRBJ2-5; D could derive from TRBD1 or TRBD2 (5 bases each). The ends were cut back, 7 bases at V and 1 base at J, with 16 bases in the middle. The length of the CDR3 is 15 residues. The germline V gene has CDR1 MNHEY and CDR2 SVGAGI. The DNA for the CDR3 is TGTGCCAGCACTCCCGGGGCCGGAACCCAAGAGACCCAGTACTTC. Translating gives CASTPGAGTQETQYF.

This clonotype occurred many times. CDR3 sequence: CASSQEFGGAGEKLFF. In DNA form, the CDR3 reads TGCGCCAGCAGCCAAGAATTTGGAGGGGCAGGAGAAAAACTGTTTTTT. This chain joins TRBV4-1 and TRBJ1-4; D possibly corresponds to TRBD1 (5 bases). Trimming cost V 0 bases and J 8 bases, with 16 bases left between them. CDR1 and CDR2 from the germline V gene are MGHRA and YSYEKL. This CDR3 is 16 amino acids long.

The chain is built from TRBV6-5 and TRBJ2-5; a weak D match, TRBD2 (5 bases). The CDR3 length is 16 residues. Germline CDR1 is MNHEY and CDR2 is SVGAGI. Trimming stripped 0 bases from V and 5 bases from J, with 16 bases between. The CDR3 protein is CASSYSISGWVETQYF. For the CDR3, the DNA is TGTGCCAGCAGTTACTCGATCTCGGGATGGGTGGAGACCCAGTACTTC.

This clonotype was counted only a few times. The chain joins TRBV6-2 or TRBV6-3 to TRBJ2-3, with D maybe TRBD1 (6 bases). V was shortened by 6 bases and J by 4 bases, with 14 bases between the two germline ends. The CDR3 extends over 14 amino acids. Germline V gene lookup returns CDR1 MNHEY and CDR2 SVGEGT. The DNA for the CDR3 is TGTGCCAGCAGCCAGTCGACAGGACCAGATACGCAGTATTTT. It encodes CASSQSTGPDTQYF.

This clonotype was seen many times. The DNA for the CDR3 is TGTGCCAGCAGCTTCAGACAGGGGGCTGGAGAGGAGACCCAGTACTTC. Its translation: CASSFRQGAGEETQYF. The genes are TRBV7-2 and TRBJ2-5, with 10 bases identical to TRBD1. V lost 3 bases and J lost 5; bases outside the gene matches: 9. Germline CDR1 reads SGHTA; CDR2 reads FQGNSA. The CDR3 consists of 16 residues.

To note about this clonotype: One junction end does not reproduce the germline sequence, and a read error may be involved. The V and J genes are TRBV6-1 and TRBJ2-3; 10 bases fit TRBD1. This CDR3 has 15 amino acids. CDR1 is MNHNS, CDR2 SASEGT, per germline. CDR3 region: CTSSTGTGGTDTQYF. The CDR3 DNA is TGTACCAGCAGCACCGGGACAGGGGGCACAGATACGCAGTATTTT.

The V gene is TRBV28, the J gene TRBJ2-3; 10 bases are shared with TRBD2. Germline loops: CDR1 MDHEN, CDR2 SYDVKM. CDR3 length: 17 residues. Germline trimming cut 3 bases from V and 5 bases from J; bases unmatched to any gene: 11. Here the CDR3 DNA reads TGTGCCAGCAGTTTGTGGGGAGCGGGGGGGCCAATAGATACGCAGTATTTT. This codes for CASSLWGAGGPIDTQYF.